Given below is one T cell receptor (beta chain) in context. It has no known antigen specificity. There are no base qualities to consult, and no much larger clone falls within one base. V was cut back by 4 bases and J by 2 bases, leaving a gap of 10 bases between them. Inclusive of the bounding cysteine and phenylalanine, the CDR3 is 14 residues long. The kept DNA is CDR3 alone, 42 bases in frame from the first base. The germline V gene (reference sequence) yields MNHEY for CDR1 and SMNVEV for CDR2. The source of the sample is a study of CD8+CD57+ T cells in acquired aplastic anemia (dated by TCRdb to the late 2010s). Study-level background: A mean of roughly 2.9 ug of DNA, ranging from about 0.2 to 27.4 ug, was extracted from sorted CD4+ and CD8+ cells. CD8+CD57+ expansion was defined as a frequency above the mean frequency observed in healthy subjects. Study-level results and caveats: Twenty-nine CD8+ CDR3 sequences were found in both patients and controls but appeared to be highly expressed in patients and within the immunodominant clones of the patients. Between patients and healthy controls, no significant difference in CD8+ Simpson's diversity was found (P=0.060).

Profiling of TCR beta VDJ combinations and CDR3 sequences used genomic DNA as the template. An Illumina HiSeq 2000 was the platform used for TCR repertoire sequencing. In the original analysis: TRBV/TRBJ rearrangement plots, CDR3 size and DJ length profiles, and Simpson's diversity index were used to evaluate the repertoires. The most abundant DNA sequence in the deep sequencing data was defined as the immunodominant clone. CDR3 amino acid sequences were checked for sharing between subjects and were compared against published repertoires and the VDJdb database. TCRdb took the public reads, trimmed them with fastp at Q25, ran MiXCR for clone calling and kept in-frame beta chains. All rows with the same CDR3 protein become a single entry with the most common DNA and genes. TCRdb, not the original authors, processed these V and J calls. The sample profile shows 150,000 to 180,000 distinct CDR3 sequences; about 48% of them were found once. The ten largest clones take up about 12% of the sample.

Flow cytometry had shown CD8+CD57+ cell expansion in the patients selected for sequencing. Every patient had severe acquired aplastic anemia, diagnosed using the International Study of Aplastic Anemia and Agranulocytosis and Camitta criteria. No patient had received any therapy when blood was sampled. TCR repertoires of sorted CD4+ and CD8+ blood T cells from severe aplastic anemia patients and healthy subjects were deep-sequenced in the study. In the USA, patient enrollment took place under clinicaltrials.gov protocols 00001620, 01623167, 00001397, 00071045, 00081523 and 00961064. Ficoll-Paque density gradient centrifugation was used to isolate peripheral blood mononuclear cells. CD4+ and CD8+ T cells were sorted by FACS or magnetic beads before DNA extraction.

Sequenced material: sorted CD4+, CD8+, or CD8+CD57+ T cells (not recorded which) from PBMCs. The chain uses TRBV27 and TRBJ2-3, with the identity of the D gene unclear. This receptor was obtained from a human donor with aplastic anemia. The bases read TGTGCCAGCAGTTACCTCCCGTACACAGATACGCAGTATTTT. Translated, this gives CASSYLPYTDTQYF.